The text below deals with one TCR beta chain. Antigen unknown. This entry belongs to a study of human T cells and chemical hapten exposure. Unfractionated whole blood yielded the extracted total RNA. Authors' methods: Samples ranged from 23,224 to 690,600 TCRs, with a median of around 100,000. In TCRdb, the 5' RACE reads were re-called with MiXCR into one record per CDR3 protein. Here the V and J calls rest on TCRdb's processing, not on the authors' analysis. Of under 150,000 distinct CDR3 sequences in the sample, approximately 20% were seen once. Regarding the study as a whole: Unchanged with DPC sensitization were TCRs above 1 in 1000 frequency.

CDR1 LGHNA and CDR2 YNFKEQ come from the germline V gene. Deletions cut 1 base from V and 3 bases from J, with 9 bases between. CDR3 length equals 15 residues. The chain uses TRBV4-2 and TRBJ1-4; TRBD1 might be the D (6 bases). This TCR came from a human donor in good health. For the CDR3, the DNA is TGTGCCAGCAGCCAAGCCGACAGGTCTAATGAAAAACTGTTTTTT. Amino acid sequence: CASSQADRSNEKLFF.